This T cell receptor (beta chain) was identified in a study of blood T cell repertoires in COVID-19 (TCRdb year 2020). Some background on the complete study: Collaborator samples came from the United States, Italy and Spain and covered acute and convalescent phases of COVID-19. The prospective study material was composed of cDNA or gDNA derived from T cells, B-cell-depleted T cells, or PBMCs. The samples were drawn from two sources: the first 160 participants of the ongoing ImmuneRACE study, and about 1,300 subjects contributed by 6 global collaborators. Where available, HLA class I and class II types were obtained from metadata supplied by the sample provider rather than from assay-based typing. The sample metadata nearly always contained a de-identified subject ID, COVID-19 status, age in years and sex. The dataset comprised deeply sampled blood TCRbeta repertoires from subjects exposed to, actively infected with, or recovered from COVID-19. The repertoires were released in a freely available public database meant as a resource for research on the immune response to SARS-CoV-2.

Comments on this clone: There is no known antigen for this receptor. No base quality information exists; no much larger clone differs at one position.

CDR1 and CDR2 are read off the germline V gene as SGHRS and YFSETQ. At the junction V is shortened by 2 bases and J by 2 bases; bases outside the gene matches: 1. From cysteine to phenylalanine, the CDR3 is 14 amino acids long. The kept DNA is CDR3 alone, 42 bases in frame from the first base. The immunoSEQ Assay, a bias-controlled multiplex PCR, was used to amplify TCRbeta CDR3 regions from genomic DNA. The paper's data handling went like this. Nucleated cell counts per sample were estimated from amplification of reference gene primers within the assay. Sequence reads were collapsed and filtered to measure the absolute abundance of every unique TCRbeta CDR3 rearrangement. For each sample, productive Simpson clonality was calculated as the square root of Simpson's diversity index across productive rearrangements. TCRdb mirrors the immuneACCESS table, restricted to in-frame sequences. Some clones are absent from its copies; in checked studies, under half trace to an unresolved V gene, and the reason for the others is unknown. The V and J calls and clone size are taken from that table; D and trimming were inferred from the DNA. This sample holds 180,000 or so clones; roughly three quarters were observed only once. The top ten hold roughly an eighth of the sample.

Participants in the prospective study were enrolled through a virtual design, were aged about 18 to 100 years, and lived in approximately 24 United States geographic areas. Cohort assignment in the prospective study relied on participant-reported clinical history from a screening survey and a study questionnaire. A participant counted as exposed if, within 2 weeks of entering the study, that participant had been in contact with someone who had a PCR-confirmed or clinician-diagnosed COVID-19 case. Each participant in the prospective study had whole blood, serum and a nasopharyngeal or oropharyngeal swab collected by mobile phlebotomists. Over an approximately two-month period, participants in the prospective study had the option of providing additional blood draws and questionnaires. Before DNA extraction, blood samples from the prospective study were shipped at room temperature or frozen. Findings and caveats that apply to the study as a whole: The quantity of clinical and demographic metadata differed by source and by participant and was supplied without curation.

The source material was PBMCs or T cells enriched from blood (not recorded which). The receptor was derived from a man aged 60-69 years who had been exposed to COVID-19. The V gene is TRBV5-1 and the J gene is TRBJ1-1; 9 central nucleotides agree with TRBD1. CDR3 protein: CASSLQGANTEAFF. The base sequence is TGCGCCAGCAGCTTACAGGGGGCTAACACTGAAGCTTTCTTT.